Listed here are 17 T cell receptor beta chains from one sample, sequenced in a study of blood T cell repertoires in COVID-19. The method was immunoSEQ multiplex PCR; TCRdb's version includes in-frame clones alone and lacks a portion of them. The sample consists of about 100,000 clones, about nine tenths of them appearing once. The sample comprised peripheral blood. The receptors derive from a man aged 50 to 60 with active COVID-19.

As DNA, the CDR3 is TGCGCCAGCAGCCCCCGGACAGGCGATCAGCCCCAGCATTTT. It encodes CASSPRTGDQPQHF. The chain recombines TRBV4-1 with TRBJ1-5, with 7 nucleotides matching TRBD1. Germline lookup yields CDR1 MGHRA and CDR2 YSYEKL. V shed 4 bases, J shed 5 bases, and the junction held 5 bases outside the gene matches. This CDR3 comprises 14 residues.

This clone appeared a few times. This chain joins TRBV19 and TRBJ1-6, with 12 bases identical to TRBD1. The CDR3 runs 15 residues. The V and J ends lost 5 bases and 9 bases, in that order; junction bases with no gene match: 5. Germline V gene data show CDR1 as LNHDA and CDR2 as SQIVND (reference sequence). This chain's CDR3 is CASSDRDRGRSPLHF. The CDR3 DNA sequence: TGTGCCAGTAGTGACCGGGACAGGGGGCGTTCACCCCTCCACTTT.

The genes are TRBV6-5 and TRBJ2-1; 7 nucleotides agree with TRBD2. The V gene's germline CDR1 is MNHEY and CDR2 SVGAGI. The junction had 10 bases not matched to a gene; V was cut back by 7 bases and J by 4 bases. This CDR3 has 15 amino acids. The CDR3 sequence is CASMTVASGYNEQFF. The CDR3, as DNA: TGTGCCAGCATGACGGTGGCTAGCGGATACAATGAGCAGTTCTTC.

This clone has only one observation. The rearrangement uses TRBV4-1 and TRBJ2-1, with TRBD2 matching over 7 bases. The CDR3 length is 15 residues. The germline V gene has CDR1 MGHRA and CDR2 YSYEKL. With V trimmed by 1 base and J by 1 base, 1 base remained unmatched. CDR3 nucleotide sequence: TGCGCCAGCAGCCAAGCGGGAGGATCCTACAATGAGCAGTTCTTC. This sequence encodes CASSQAGGSYNEQFF.

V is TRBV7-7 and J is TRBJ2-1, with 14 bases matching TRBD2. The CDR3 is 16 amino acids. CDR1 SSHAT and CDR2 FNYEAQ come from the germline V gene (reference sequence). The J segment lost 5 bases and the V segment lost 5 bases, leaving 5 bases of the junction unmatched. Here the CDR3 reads CASSIGLAGGDNEQFF. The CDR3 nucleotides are TGTGCCAGCAGCATAGGACTAGCGGGAGGCGACAATGAGCAGTTCTTC. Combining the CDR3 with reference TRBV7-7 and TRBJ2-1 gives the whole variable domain GAGVSQSPRYKVTKRGQDVTLRCDPISSHATLYWYQQALGQGPEFLTYFNYEAQPDKSGLPSDRFSAERPEGSISTLTIQRTEQRDSAMYRCASSIGLAGGDNEQFFGPGTRLTVL.

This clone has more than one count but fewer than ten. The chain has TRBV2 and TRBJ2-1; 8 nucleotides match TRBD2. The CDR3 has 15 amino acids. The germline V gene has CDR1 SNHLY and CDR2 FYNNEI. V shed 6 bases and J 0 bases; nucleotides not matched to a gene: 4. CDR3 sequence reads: CASSYTSGSYNEQFF. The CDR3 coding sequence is TGTGCCAGCAGCTATACTAGCGGCTCCTACAATGAGCAGTTCTTC.

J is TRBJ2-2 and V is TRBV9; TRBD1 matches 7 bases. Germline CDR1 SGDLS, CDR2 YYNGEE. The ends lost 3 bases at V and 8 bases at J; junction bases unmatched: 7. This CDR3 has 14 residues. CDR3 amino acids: CASSDRGHQGELFF. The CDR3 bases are TGTGCCAGCAGCGACAGGGGACATCAAGGGGAGCTGTTTTTT.

CDR3 sequence (DNA): TGTGCCAGCAGGCGCGAAACCGGGGAGCTGTTTTTT. This encodes CASRRETGELFF. The chain is built from TRBV6-5 and TRBJ2-2; D not certain. With 6 bases removed from V and 5 bases from J, the gap between germline ends came to 7 bases. The CDR3 consists of 12 residues. Germline V gives CDR1 MNHEY, CDR2 SVGAGI.

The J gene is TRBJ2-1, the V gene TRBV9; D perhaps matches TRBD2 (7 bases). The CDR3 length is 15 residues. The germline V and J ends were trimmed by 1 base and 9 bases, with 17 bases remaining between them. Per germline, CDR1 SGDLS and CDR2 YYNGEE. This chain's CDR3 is CASSVRGEGLAEQFF. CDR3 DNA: TGTGCCAGCAGCGTAAGGGGGGAGGGCCTAGCTGAGCAGTTCTTC.

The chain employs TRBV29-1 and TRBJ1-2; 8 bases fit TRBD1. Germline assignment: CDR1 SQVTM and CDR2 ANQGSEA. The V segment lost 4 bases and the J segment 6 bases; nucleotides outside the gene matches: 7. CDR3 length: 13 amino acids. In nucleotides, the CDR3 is TGCAGCGTTGTACAGGGGGATTCGCATGGCTACACCTTC. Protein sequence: CSVVQGDSHGYTF.

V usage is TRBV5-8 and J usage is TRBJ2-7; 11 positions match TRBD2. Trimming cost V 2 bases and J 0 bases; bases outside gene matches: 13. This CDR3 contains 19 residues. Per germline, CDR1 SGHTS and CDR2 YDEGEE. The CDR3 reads CASSFFRGSGGDNSYEQYF. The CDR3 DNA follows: TGTGCCAGCAGCTTTTTCCGGGGTAGCGGGGGGGACAACTCCTACGAGCAGTACTTC.

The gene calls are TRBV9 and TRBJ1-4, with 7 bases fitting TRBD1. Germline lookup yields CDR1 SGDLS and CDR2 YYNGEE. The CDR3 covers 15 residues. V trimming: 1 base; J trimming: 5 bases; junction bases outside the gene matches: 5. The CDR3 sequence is CASSVLGGANEKLFF. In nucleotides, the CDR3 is TGTGCCAGCAGCGTATTAGGGGGCGCCAATGAAAAACTGTTTTTT.

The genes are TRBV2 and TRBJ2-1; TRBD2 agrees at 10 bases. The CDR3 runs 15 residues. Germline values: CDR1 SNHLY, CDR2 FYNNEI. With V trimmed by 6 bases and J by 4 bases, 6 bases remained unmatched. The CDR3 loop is CASRLLAGQYNEQFF. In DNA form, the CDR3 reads TGTGCCAGCAGATTACTAGCGGGGCAATACAATGAGCAGTTCTTC.

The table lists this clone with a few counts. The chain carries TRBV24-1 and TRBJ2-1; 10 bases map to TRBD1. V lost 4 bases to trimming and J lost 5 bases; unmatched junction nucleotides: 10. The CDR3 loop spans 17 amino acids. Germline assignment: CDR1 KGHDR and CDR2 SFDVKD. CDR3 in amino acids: CATSDTLAGTGDNEQFF. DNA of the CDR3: TGTGCCACCAGTGACACCCTCGCCGGGACAGGGGACAATGAGCAGTTCTTC.

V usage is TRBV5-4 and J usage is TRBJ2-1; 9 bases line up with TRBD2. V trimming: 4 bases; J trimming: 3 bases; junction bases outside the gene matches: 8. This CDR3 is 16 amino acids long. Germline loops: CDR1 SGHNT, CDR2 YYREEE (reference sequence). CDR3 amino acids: CASSLPTSGFYNEQFF. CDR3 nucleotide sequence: TGTGCCAGCAGCCTCCCGACTAGCGGCTTCTACAATGAGCAGTTCTTC.

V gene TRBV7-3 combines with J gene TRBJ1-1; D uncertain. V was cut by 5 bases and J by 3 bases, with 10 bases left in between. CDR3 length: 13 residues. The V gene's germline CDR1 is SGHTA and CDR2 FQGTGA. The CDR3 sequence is CASSPSRDTEAFF. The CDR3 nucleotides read TGTGCCAGCAGCCCGTCGAGGGACACTGAAGCTTTCTTT.

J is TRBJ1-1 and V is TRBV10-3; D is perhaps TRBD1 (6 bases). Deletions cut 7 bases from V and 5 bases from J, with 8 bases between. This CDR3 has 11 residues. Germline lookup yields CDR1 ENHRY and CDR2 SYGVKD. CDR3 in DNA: TGTGCCATCACCAGGGGAACTGAAGCTTTCTTT. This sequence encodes CAITRGTEAFF.